The source of this T cell receptor (beta chain) is a study of shared clonotypes between healthy human individuals. Both subsets, CD45RA+ naive and CD45RA-negative memory, were split from the CD4+ cells. Across several immunoSEQ plates, the genomic DNA of each subset was split evenly. Replicate sorted-subset PCRs were loaded with 150 to 250 ng DNA, about 30,000 T cell genomes. Assay: immunoSEQ multiplex PCR; the TCRdb copy retains only in-frame clones and omits some. The data contain over 2 million clones, just under 95% of them singletons. This CDR3 spans 15 amino acids. Germline values: CDR1 SGDLS, CDR2 YYNGEE. Unmatched junction bases numbered 7, after V lost 4 bases and J lost 3 bases.

The TCR comes from a man between 18 and 35 years old in good health. Some clones in this sample may be carry-over from other donors' samples. Sequencing was done on a sample of naive CD4+ T cells from PBMCs. Subset defined: CD45RA+ positively selected. The J gene is TRBJ2-7, the V gene TRBV9; TRBD1 matches at 10 bases. CDR3: CASSPGDRGDYEQYF. The CDR3 DNA follows: TGTGCCAGCAGCCCTGGGGACAGGGGCGACTACGAGCAGTACTTC.